This TCR beta chain was sequenced for a study of blood T cell repertoires in COVID-19. Study-level information: Some COVID-19 samples were acute and others convalescent; all came from the United States, Italy and Spain. PBMCs, B-cell-depleted T cells, or T cells were the source of the cDNA or gDNA that made up the material.

This clone appeared a few times. Clones were sequenced by immunoSEQ multiplex PCR, and TCRdb holds only the in-frame ones, with some missing. The sample records hundreds of thousands of clones, around 84% being singletons. There are 16 residues in the CDR3. Germline trimming cut 6 bases from V and 0 bases from J; bases unmatched to any gene: 2. The germline V gene has CDR1 SNHLY and CDR2 FYNNEI. The sequenced sample consisted of PBMCs or T cells enriched from blood (not recorded which). The rearrangement uses TRBV2 and TRBJ1-4; 12 bases are a match to TRBD1. This clonotype was obtained from a woman aged 25 to 39 who had been exposed to COVID-19. The CDR3 nucleotides read TGTGCCAGCAGGGGACAGGGGGCCGCAACTAATGAAAAACTGTTTTTT. This encodes CASRGQGAATNEKLFF. Combining the CDR3 with reference TRBV2 and TRBJ1-4 gives the whole variable domain EPEVTQTPSHQVTQMGQEVILRCVPISNHLYFYWYRQILGQKVEFLVSFYNNEISEKSEIFDDQFSVERPDGSNFTLKIRSTKLEDSAMYFCASRGQGAATNEKLFFGSGTQLSVL.